This paragraph reports one T cell receptor beta chain. Its antigen is undetermined. The sequenced template was cDNA made from the entire isolated RNA. Some clones are missing from TCRdb's copy, which holds only in-frame ones; the method was immunoSEQ multiplex PCR. Of some 240,000 clones in the sample, roughly 17% were seen once. The data derive from a study of beta chain features in type 1 diabetes. Study-level background: Sorted cells, approximately 110,000,000 in number, were examined across all samples. Study results and limitations: cDNA sequencing could over-represent cells with high TCR expression. Unsettled here was the matter of whether HLA type influences TCRB rearrangement. Significant though moderate, a shortening of TCRB CDR3s appeared in all four CD4+ subsets of Type 1 diabetes patients.

Donors underwent one heparinised blood draw, approximately 120 mL on average. The length of the CDR3 is 16 residues. Germline CDR1 SGHVS, CDR2 FQNEAQ. The trim removed 6 bases at V and 8 bases at J, leaving 11 bases unmatched. The TCR was taken from a man aged 30 to 39 with type 1 diabetes. The sample comprised naive CD4+ T cells from blood. V and J are TRBV7-8 and TRBJ2-4, with 12 bases fitting TRBD1. The DNA for the CDR3 is TGTGCCAGCAGATCTCCCGGGACAGGGGGCGGGTACATTCAGTACTTC. Translation: CASRSPGTGGGYIQYF.